This TCR beta chain was recovered during a study of blood T cell repertoires in COVID-19. The wider study: COVID-19 samples from acute and convalescent phases originated in the United States, Italy and Spain. Sources were T cells, B-cell-depleted T cells, or PBMCs; the material itself was cDNA or gDNA.

Per the study methods: How many nucleated cells were present was estimated from reference gene primer amplification. Sequencing used immunoSEQ multiplex PCR; TCRdb keeps in-frame clones, though not all of them. From that table come the V and J calls and clone size; the DNA was used to work out D and trimming. The table has approximately 220,000 clones, around 81% seen once. The sequencing sample was made of peripheral blood. This TCR came from a woman in her sixties or seventies with acute or convalescent COVID-19.

CDR3 DNA sequence: TGTGCCAGCAGGTCATCCCCGACACAGGCCTATGGCTACACCTTC. Protein sequence: CASRSSPTQAYGYTF. The chain joins TRBV5-5 to TRBJ1-2; D may be TRBD1 (5 bases). Germline V gene data show CDR1 as SGHKS and CDR2 as YYEKEE (reference sequence). The V gene lost 5 bases and the J gene lost 4 bases, with 18 bases spanning the gap. The CDR3 contains 15 residues.